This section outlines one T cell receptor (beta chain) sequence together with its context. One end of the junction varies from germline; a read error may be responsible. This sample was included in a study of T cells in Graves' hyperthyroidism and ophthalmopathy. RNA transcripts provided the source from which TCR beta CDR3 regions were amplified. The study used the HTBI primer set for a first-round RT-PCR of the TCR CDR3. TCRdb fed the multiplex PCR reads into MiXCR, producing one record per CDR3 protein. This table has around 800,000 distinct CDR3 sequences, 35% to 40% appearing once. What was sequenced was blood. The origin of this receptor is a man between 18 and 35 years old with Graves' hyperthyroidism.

The CDR3 DNA sequence: TGCGCCAGCAGGCAAGGGATGAACTACGAGCAGTACTTC. Residues: CASRQGMNYEQYF. The chain links TRBV4-1 to TRBJ2-7, with D unresolved. The CDR3 consists of 13 residues. Germline CDR1 reads MGHRA; CDR2 reads YSYEKL.